A single sample gave rise to the 19 T cell receptor beta chains below, sequenced in a study of beta chain features in type 1 diabetes. Overall study findings and caveats: Researchers report that Type 1 diabetes patients had moderately but significantly shorter TCRB CDR3s across all four CD4+ subsets.

No antigen has been identified for these receptors. Reverse transcribing all isolated RNA meant expressed TCRB transcripts were sequenced. The assay was immunoSEQ multiplex PCR, and TCRdb's table has in-frame clones only and misses some. This repertoire shows about 280,000 clones, 14% to 15% found once; its top ten account for 0.015% to 0.019%. The sequencing sample was made of naive CD4+ T cells from blood. The receptors derive from a man younger than 35 with type 1 diabetes.

This clone was seen only a few times. The chain has TRBV6-5 and TRBJ2-3; 9 nucleotides align to TRBD2. The CDR3 sequence is 16 residues long. Unmatched junction bases numbered 5, after V lost 0 bases and J lost 4 bases. Germline CDR1 reads MNHEY; CDR2 reads SVGAGI. Written as DNA, the CDR3 is TGTGCCAGCAGTTACTCGCCTAGCGGGAACGCAGATACGCAGTATTTT. Amino acid sequence: CASSYSPSGNADTQYF.

The V gene is TRBV4-3, the J gene TRBJ1-1, with D unresolved. The germline V gene has CDR1 LGHNA and CDR2 YSLEER. V shed 4 bases and J shed 0 bases, with 12 bases lying between them. CDR3 length: 15 amino acids. CDR3: CASSREGEMNTEAFF. The DNA for the CDR3 is TGCGCCAGCAGCCGGGAGGGAGAAATGAACACTGAAGCTTTCTTT.

This clone turned up a few times. The chain combines TRBV6-1 with TRBJ2-3, with 10 bases lining up with TRBD2. V shed 6 bases and J 3 bases; nucleotides not matched to a gene: 3. The CDR3 spans 14 residues. CDR1 is MNHNS and CDR2 is SASEGT in the germline V gene. CDR3 sequence: CASRLAGWTDTQYF. CDR3 nucleotides: TGTGCCAGCAGACTAGCGGGATGGACAGATACGCAGTATTTT.

The chain combines TRBV10-2 with TRBJ2-5, with D uncertain. Per the germline V gene, CDR1 is WSHSY and CDR2 is SAAADI. Trimming cost V 0 bases and J 5 bases, with 22 bases left between them. The CDR3 has 18 amino acids. CDR3 loop: CASSESIEARAIRETQYF. The CDR3, as DNA: TGCGCCAGCAGTGAGTCCATTGAGGCTAGAGCCATTCGGGAGACCCAGTACTTC.

The chain employs TRBV7-2 and TRBJ1-5; D not resolved. The CDR3 is 13 amino acids. Germline lookup yields CDR1 SGHTA and CDR2 FQGNSA. Trimming cost V 2 bases and J 7 bases, with 9 bases left between them. This CDR3 reads CASSLFEEQPQHF. CDR3 sequence (DNA): TGTGCCAGCAGCTTATTCGAGGAACAGCCCCAGCATTTT.

The table lists this clone with a few counts. This chain uses TRBV7-9 with TRBJ2-5; 10 bases line up with TRBD2. V was clipped by 5 bases and J by 3 bases; unmatched bases: 6. Germline values: CDR1 SEHNR, CDR2 FQNEAQ (reference sequence). The CDR3 consists of 15 residues. CDR3 in DNA: TGTGCCAGCAGCCCGGGGACTAGCGAGAAAGAGACCCAGTACTTC. Protein: CASSPGTSEKETQYF.

The chain uses TRBV18 and TRBJ1-1; 7 bases agree with TRBD1. CDR1 and CDR2 (germline): KGHSH, LQKENI. The CDR3 contains 14 residues. After removal of 6 bases from V and 0 bases from J, the junction contained 4 bases not matched to a gene. The DNA for the CDR3 is TGTGCCAGCTCCTGGGACAGACTGAACACTGAAGCTTTCTTT. Its protein product is CASSWDRLNTEAFF.

CDR3 protein: CAWAVGSSQETQYF. In DNA, the CDR3 is TGTGCCTGGGCAGTTGGTAGCTCCCAAGAGACCCAGTACTTC. The chain combines TRBV30 with TRBJ2-5, with D unclear. The length of the CDR3 is 14 residues. V was shortened by 5 bases and J by 1 base, with 14 bases between the two germline ends. Per the germline V gene, CDR1 is GTSNPN and CDR2 is SVGIG (reference sequence).

This clone has just a few counts. The chain uses TRBV18 and TRBJ2-5; D uncertain. The CDR3 has 13 residues. Trimming removed 1 base from V and 5 bases from J, with 8 bases in between. Germline V gene lookup returns CDR1 KGHSH and CDR2 LQKENI. The DNA for the CDR3 is TGTGCCAGCTCACCACGGGCCGCGGAGACCCAGTACTTC. Its protein is CASSPRAAETQYF.

The J gene is TRBJ2-5, the V gene TRBV7-9, with TRBD2 identical over 7 bases. CDR3 length: 16 amino acids. Germline V CDR1 and CDR2: SEHNR, FQNEAQ (reference sequence). The trim removed 2 bases at V and 4 bases at J, leaving 10 bases unmatched. As DNA, the CDR3 is TGTGCCAGCAGCTTACGGAGCGGGACTTCAGGAGAGACCCAGTACTTC. Residues: CASSLRSGTSGETQYF.

The chain recombines TRBV30 with TRBJ2-6, with 7 positions matching TRBD1. Losses at the gene ends were 0 bases for V and 1 base for J; bases not matched to a gene: 9. The CDR3 has 18 amino acids. From germline, CDR1 is GTSNPN and CDR2 SVGIG (reference sequence). CDR3 region: CAWSVLGDSPSGANVLTF. The CDR3 DNA reads as TGTGCCTGGAGTGTACTTGGGGACAGTCCTTCTGGGGCCAACGTCCTGACTTTC.

This clone has more than one count but fewer than ten. This chain connects TRBV6-1 to TRBJ1-2; perhaps TRBD1 as D (6 bases). V gave up 4 bases and J gave up 8 bases, with 17 bases separating them. CDR3 length: 14 residues. Germline lookup yields CDR1 MNHNS and CDR2 SASEGT. The CDR3 DNA follows: TGTGCCAGCAGTGTAGTAGGGGGGGCGCGGGGCTACACCTTC. Translated: CASSVVGGARGYTF.

This clone was detected a few times. This chain connects TRBV28 to TRBJ2-1; 8 bases fit TRBD2. The V and J ends lost 3 bases and 8 bases, in that order; junction bases with no gene match: 9. This CDR3 has 15 amino acids. Germline lookup yields CDR1 MDHEN and CDR2 SYDVKM. The DNA of the CDR3 is TGTGCCAGCAGTTTGGGCGGGAGGCTTATCGATGAGCAGTTCTTC. Its protein product is CASSLGGRLIDEQFF.

This chain uses TRBV2 with TRBJ2-1; TRBD2 agrees at 13 bases. In germline, CDR1 is SNHLY, CDR2 FYNNEI. Trimming at V came to 4 bases and at J to 15 bases, leaving 3 bases not matched to a gene. The CDR3 loop spans 12 amino acids. CDR3 amino acids: CASSGRTSGRFF. In DNA, the CDR3 is TGTGCCAGCAGTGGCAGGACTAGCGGGAGGTTCTTC.

V and J are TRBV14 and TRBJ2-1; TRBD2 might be the D (5 bases). Germline CDR1 reads SGHDN; CDR2 reads FVKESK. This CDR3 has 16 amino acids. Trimming cost V 4 bases and J 2 bases, with 15 bases left between them. The CDR3 sequence is CASSPVLPRAYNEQFF. The CDR3 DNA follows: TGTGCCAGCAGCCCCGTCCTTCCGAGGGCCTACAATGAGCAGTTCTTC.

The sample holds a few counts of this clone. The chain joins TRBV7-9 to TRBJ2-3; unclear D gene. V was clipped by 5 bases and J by 4 bases, with 16 bases between them. Germline CDR1 reads SEHNR; CDR2 reads FQNEAQ (reference sequence). The CDR3 consists of 15 residues. For the CDR3, the DNA is TGTGCCAGCAGCCCCGACATATTAAGCCCAGATACGCAGTATTTT. Its protein product is CASSPDILSPDTQYF.

J is TRBJ2-3 and V is TRBV7-2; D remains ambiguous. Germline lookup yields CDR1 SGHTA and CDR2 FQGNSA. Deletions cut 1 base from V and 0 bases from J, with 14 bases between. The CDR3 spans 17 residues. The CDR3 loop is CASSLVRRRPSTDTQYF. The CDR3 nucleotides read TGTGCCAGCAGCTTAGTGAGGCGGAGACCAAGCACAGATACGCAGTATTTT.

This clone was seen a few times. V and J are TRBV5-6 and TRBJ1-5, with TRBD1 as a possible D gene (5 bases). The CDR3 extends over 16 amino acids. The germline V gene encodes CDR1 SGHDT and CDR2 YYEEEE. Trimming removed 0 bases from V and 3 bases from J, with 13 bases in between. The CDR3 region has the DNA TGTGCCAGCAGCTTGGGGGGCCGACAGCTCAATCAGCCCCAGCATTTT. Translated: CASSLGGRQLNQPQHF.

This clone was counted only a few times. The chain employs TRBV28 and TRBJ2-7, with 9 positions matching TRBD1. In germline, CDR1 is MDHEN, CDR2 SYDVKM. J gave up 0 bases and V 6 bases, and 6 bases lay outside the gene matches. CDR3 length: 15 residues. As DNA, the CDR3 is TGTGCCAGCAGCCCTATGACAGGGGGCTCCTACGAGCAGTACTTC. Translation gives CASSPMTGGSYEQYF.